The clone carrying this TCR beta chain was counted many times. Its antigen is not identified. Time point here: patch test 1, 2 weeks after DPC sensitization. The treatment was: therapeutic diphenylcyclopropenone sensitization with weekly scalp DPC. Sample donors consisted of patients with alopecia, aged 18 to 70 years, who were suitable for DPC. The study extracted total RNA from unfractionated whole blood. TCRdb reprocessed the RACE reads with MiXCR, giving one entry per CDR3 protein. Seen here are about 340,000 distinct CDR3 sequences, around 7% observed once, and the top ten hold more than 7%. This sample was taken from a study of human T cells and chemical hapten exposure. Whole-study context: Per-sample TCR yield variability stemmed mainly from small pooled library volume differences. Broader study findings: Compared with pre-sensitization or healthy control sets, expanded TCRs clustered more.

CDR1 is SGHTA and CDR2 is FQGNSA in the germline V gene. V shed 3 bases and J shed 3 bases, with 8 bases lying between them. The CDR3 runs to 14 residues. The chain couples TRBV7-2 to TRBJ1-4; D possibly corresponds to TRBD1 (6 bases). The sample in question was whole blood, obtained in connection with sensitization to the hapten diphenylcyclopropenone (DPC). The clonotype originates from a woman between 18 and 29 years old with alopecia areata. Some clones in this sample may be carry-over from other donors' samples. The CDR3 DNA reads TGTGCCAGCAGCTTCCAGGGGTCTAATGAAAAACTGTTTTTT. Residues: CASSFQGSNEKLFF. The full variable domain, its missing parts supplied by reference TRBV7-2 and TRBJ1-4, is GAGVSQSPSNKVTEKGKDVELRCDPISGHTALYWYRQSLGQGLEFLIYFQGNSAPDKSGLPSDRFSAERTGGSVSTLTIQRTQQEDSAVYLCASSFQGSNEKLFFGSGTQLSVL.